This is a list of T cell receptor beta chains from one sample in a study of blood T cells in healthy people across ages. In TCRdb, the 5' RACE reads were re-called with MiXCR into one record per CDR3 protein. The sample lists more than 1.4 million distinct CDR3 sequences, about 43% occurring once. Sequencing input: blood. These receptor sequences come from a woman between 18 and 29 years old in good health. Each CDR3 is given with its conserved first and last residue. D genes are given only for firm matches. Only some rows state a clone size, as once, few, many or a class for expanded clones.

NA	NA	TRBV5-1	TRBJ2-3	CASSRDSSDTQYF	TGCGCCAGCAGCCGGGACTCCTCAGATACGCAGTATTTT
TRBD1	NA	TRBV5-5	TRBJ1-4	CASSVGTGVGEKLFF	TGTGCCAGCAGCGTCGGGACAGGGGTGGGAGAAAAACTGTTTTTT
TRBD2	NA	TRBV12-3/TRBV12-4	TRBJ2-1	CASSLGSSGLEFF	TGTGCCAGCAGTCTTGGTTCTAGCGGGTTGGAGTTCTTC
TRBD1	NA	TRBV7-9	TRBJ2-1	CASSLGDRGNNEQFF	TGTGCCAGCAGCTTAGGGGACAGGGGAAACAATGAGCAGTTCTTC
TRBD1	few	TRBV11-2	TRBJ2-3	CASRTTGGMTTQYF	TGTGCCAGCAGGACGACAGGGGGCATGACAACGCAGTATTTT
NA	NA	TRBV27	TRBJ1-2	CASSLSSSGGYTF	TGTGCCAGCAGTTTATCGTCATCTGGAGGCTACACCTTC
NA	NA	TRBV4-1	TRBJ1-1	CASSQLTVSNEAFF	TGCGCCAGCAGCCAGCTGACAGTAAGTAATGAAGCTTTCTTT
NA	NA	TRBV12-3/TRBV12-4	TRBJ2-2	CASSPRVGSTGELFF	TGTGCCAGCAGTCCCCGCGTCGGAAGCACCGGGGAGCTGTTTTTT
TRBD1	NA	TRBV6-1	TRBJ1-5	CASGPGQGIYSNQPQHF	TGTGCCAGTGGACCGGGACAGGGAATCTATAGCAATCAGCCCCAGCATTTT
NA	NA	TRBV12-1	TRBJ2-3	CASIRDKYTDTQYF	TGTGCCAGCATAAGGGACAAATACACAGATACGCAGTATTTT
NA	few	TRBV4-1	TRBJ2-7	CASSQDALLPGHQTYEQYF	TGCGCCAGCAGCCAAGACGCACTACTCCCGGGACACCAGACCTACGAGCAGTACTTC
NA	NA	TRBV20-1	TRBJ2-1	CSARRTGEKYNEQFF	TGCAGTGCTAGAAGGACGGGAGAAAAGTACAATGAGCAGTTCTTC
TRBD1	few	TRBV3-1	TRBJ1-4	CASSLPGQGGEKLFF	TGTGCCAGCAGCCTGCCGGGACAGGGAGGTGAAAAACTGTTTTTT
TRBD1	NA	TRBV20-1	TRBJ2-7	CSASGGTGGSYEQYF	TGCAGTGCTAGCGGGGGGACAGGGGGCTCCTACGAGCAGTACTTC
NA	few	TRBV25-1	TRBJ2-5	CASSDGLGLQETQYF	TGTGCCAGCAGTGATGGGCTCGGGCTCCAAGAGACCCAGTACTTC
NA	few	TRBV12-5	TRBJ2-5	CASGFYIGVEETQYF	TGTGCTAGTGGTTTTTACATCGGGGTTGAAGAGACCCAGTACTTC
NA	NA	TRBV20-1	TRBJ1-1	CSAGEGTEAFF	TGCAGTGCCGGGGAGGGGACTGAAGCTTTCTTT
TRBD1	once	TRBV3-1	TRBJ1-2	CASSLSTGRRYIGYTF	TGTGCCAGCAGTCTTTCGACAGGGCGTAGGTATATTGGCTACACCTTC
NA	few	TRBV27	TRBJ1-2	CASSSASGRMGYTF	TGTGCCAGCAGTTCCGCCTCCGGACGGATGGGCTACACCTTC
TRBD2	NA	TRBV5-1	TRBJ2-1	CASSSGTSFDEQFF	TGCGCCAGCAGCTCCGGGACTAGCTTTGATGAGCAGTTCTTC
NA	few	TRBV27	TRBJ2-3	CASSLSVRTDTQYF	TGTGCCAGCAGTTTATCGGTCCGCACAGATACGCAGTATTTT
NA	few	TRBV9	TRBJ2-1	CASSSPLGAEGYNEQFF	TGTGCCAGCAGCTCCCCACTCGGGGCGGAGGGGTACAATGAGCAGTTCTTC
TRBD2	NA	TRBV5-1	TRBJ2-1	CASSASGGPNEQFF	TGCGCCAGCAGCGCTAGCGGGGGCCCCAATGAGCAGTTCTTC
NA	NA	TRBV10-3	TRBJ2-1	CAIAMTSYNEQFF	TGTGCCATCGCAATGACCTCCTACAATGAGCAGTTCTTC
TRBD2	few	TRBV20-1	TRBJ2-7	CSAHASGYEQYF	TGCAGTGCCCATGCTAGCGGCTACGAGCAGTACTTC
NA	NA	TRBV5-4	TRBJ2-7	CASSWAGKYEQYF	TGTGCCAGCAGCTGGGCAGGGAAGTACGAGCAGTACTTC
NA	NA	TRBV29-1	TRBJ2-2	CSVEVFTGELFF	TGCAGCGTTGAAGTTTTCACCGGGGAGCTGTTTTTT
NA	NA	TRBV12-3/TRBV12-4	TRBJ1-6	CASRVQGMYNSPLHF	TGTGCCAGCAGGGTACAGGGCATGTATAATTCACCCCTCCACTTT
NA	NA	TRBV7-9	TRBJ2-3	CASSLAPTPGDYRRGDTQYF	TGTGCCAGCAGCTTAGCGCCAACACCAGGGGACTACCGAAGGGGGGATACGCAGTATTTT